The rows below give T cell receptor beta chains drawn from one sample of a study of regulatory T cells in long-lasting Graves disease. TCRdb reanalysed the multiplex PCR reads using MiXCR and keeps one entry per CDR3 protein. The data hold hundreds of thousands of distinct CDR3 sequences, with less than 15% observed a single time. The same specimen was also included in a second study, on T cells in Graves' hyperthyroidism and ophthalmopathy.

This specimen consisted of peripheral blood mononuclear cells (PBMCs), obtained at new diagnosis, from a patient treated with antithyroid drugs. Receptors were obtained from a man in his thirties or forties with Graves disease. The CDR3 runs from the conserved cysteine through the conserved F or W. The D gene is left open where the match is weak. The listing skips clone size in some rows; elsewhere it reads once, few, many or a size class.

CDR3: CATSVGAEAFF
DNA: TGTGCCACCTCTGTAGGCGCTGAAGCTTTCTTT
V: TRBV24-1
size: few
D: NA
J: TRBJ1-1

CDR3: CSAPSGLAGHITYEQYF
DNA: TGCAGTGCCCCCTCCGGACTAGCGGGTCACATAACCTACGAGCAGTACTTC
V: TRBV20-1
size: many
D: TRBD2
J: TRBJ2-7

CDR3: CASRFGSRLAEYNEQFF
DNA: TGTGCCAGCAGATTTGGTAGCCGCCTAGCGGAATACAATGAGCAGTTCTTC
V: TRBV5-6
size: few
D: TRBD2
J: TRBJ2-1

CDR3: CASRRQGFGANVLTF
DNA: TGTGCCAGCAGGAGACAGGGATTTGGGGCCAACGTCCTGACTTTC
V: TRBV6-1
size: many
D: TRBD1
J: TRBJ2-6

CDR3: CSAPQGGNTEAFF
DNA: TGCAGTGCCCCACAGGGGGGGAACACTGAAGCTTTCTTT
V: TRBV20-1
size: many
D: TRBD1
J: TRBJ1-1

CDR3: CASSLEGGRGGTF
DNA: TGTGCCAGCAGCTTAGAGGGTGGGCGGGGCGGTACCTTC
V: TRBV7-8
size: few
D: NA
J: TRBJ1-2

CDR3: CATHRDTVQPQHF
DNA: TGTGCCACCCACCGGGACACTGTTCAGCCCCAGCATTTT
V: TRBV10-3
size: many
D: NA
J: TRBJ1-5

CDR3: CASSLLQGAGNTIYF
DNA: TGTGCCAGCAGCCTATTACAGGGGGCCGGAAACACCATATATTTT
V: TRBV7-8
size: many
D: TRBD1
J: TRBJ1-3

CDR3: CARGAVTDTQYF
DNA: TGTGCCAGAGGGGCGGTCACAGATACGCAGTATTTT
V: TRBV6-1
size: NA
D: NA
J: TRBJ2-3

CDR3: CASSATGGTYEQYF
DNA: TGTGCCAGCAGCGCGACAGGGGGTACCTACGAGCAGTACTTC
V: TRBV9
size: many
D: TRBD1
J: TRBJ2-7

CDR3: CASSVTDGSNGYTF
DNA: TGTGCCAGCAGCGTGACCGATGGGAGCAATGGCTACACCTTC
V: TRBV9
size: few
D: NA
J: TRBJ1-2

CDR3: CASSWNRGTEKLFF
DNA: TGTGCCAGCAGCTGGAACAGGGGAACCGAAAAACTGTTTTTT
V: TRBV7-9
size: few
D: TRBD1
J: TRBJ1-4

CDR3: CASSGPSGRVSYNEQFF
DNA: TGTGCCAGCAGTGGCCCAAGCGGGAGGGTATCCTACAATGAGCAGTTCTTC
V: TRBV6-2/TRBV6-3
size: many
D: TRBD2
J: TRBJ2-1

CDR3: CASSLRSLAGGTKETQYF
DNA: TGTGCCAGCAGCTTAAGGAGCCTAGCGGGAGGGACAAAAGAGACCCAGTACTTC
V: TRBV7-2
size: many
D: TRBD2
J: TRBJ2-5

CDR3: CASSQKNYGYTF
DNA: TGTGCCAGCAGCCAAAAGAACTATGGCTACACCTTC
V: TRBV3-1
size: many
D: NA
J: TRBJ1-2

CDR3: CASSDDLASGNTIYF
DNA: TGTGCCAGCAGTGACGACTTAGCCTCTGGAAACACCATATATTTT
V: TRBV2
size: many
D: NA
J: TRBJ1-3

CDR3: CASSELNRGGYGYTF
DNA: TGTGCCAGCAGTGAACTAAACAGGGGAGGCTATGGCTACACCTTC
V: TRBV25-1
size: many
D: TRBD1
J: TRBJ1-2

CDR3: CASSSDPSVFNEQFF
DNA: TGTGCCAGCAGCTCGGACCCGTCGGTGTTCAATGAGCAGTTCTTC
V: TRBV11-2
size: many
D: NA
J: TRBJ2-1

CDR3: CASNRGVTQYF
DNA: TGTGCCAGCAACAGGGGTGTTACGCAGTATTTT
V: TRBV12-3/TRBV12-4
size: many
D: TRBD1
J: TRBJ2-3

CDR3: CSARIRDMVNEQFF
DNA: TGCAGTGCTAGAATCCGGGACATGGTCAATGAGCAGTTCTTC
V: TRBV20-1
size: many
D: NA
J: TRBJ2-1

CDR3: CASTSRRGPYEQYF
DNA: TGTGCCAGTACGTCGCGTCGCGGCCCCTACGAGCAGTACTTC
V: TRBV19
size: many
D: NA
J: TRBJ2-7

CDR3: CASRFTGSPLGYTF
DNA: TGTGCCAGCAGATTTACAGGGTCACCTTTAGGCTACACCTTC
V: TRBV6-2/TRBV6-3
size: many
D: NA
J: TRBJ1-2

CDR3: CASSSEETREQYF
DNA: TGTGCCAGCAGCTCCGAGGAGACTCGGGAGCAGTACTTC
V: TRBV7-9
size: many
D: NA
J: TRBJ2-7

CDR3: CASRAGTDLDTQYF
DNA: TGTGCCAGCAGGGCCGGGACAGATTTAGATACGCAGTATTTT
V: TRBV5-4
size: few
D: TRBD1
J: TRBJ2-3